This TCR beta chain was recorded in a study of T and B cells in COVID-19 patients. About the research overall: Median age was approximately 35 years in the recovered cohort and around 67 years in the active-infection cohort.

This clonotype has more than one count but fewer than ten. Its specificity is unknown. Multiplex PCR with BIOMED2 TRB-A/B primer pools amplified TRB rearrangements. TCRdb re-analysed the multiplex PCR reads in MiXCR, keeping a single row per CDR3 protein. Of tens of thousands of distinct CDR3 sequences in the sample, under 30% were seen once. General observations from the study: Clonality of TRB repertoires was high in active COVID-19; recovery brought above-healthy diversity and richness.

The CDR3 is made up of 15 amino acids. The germline V gene encodes CDR1 SGHRS and CDR2 YFSETQ. The V gene lost 1 base and the J gene lost 5 bases, with 15 bases spanning the gap. Each TRB amplification used roughly 230-550 ng of genomic DNA from blood. The material sequenced was blood. The receptor's source is a human donor who had recovered from COVID-19. The chain uses TRBV5-1 and TRBJ2-5; perhaps TRBD2 as D (5 bases). The CDR3 DNA reads as TGCGCCAGCAGCTTGCGGGGAAACCAGTTGGAGACCCAGTACTTC. Its protein is CASSLRGNQLETQYF.